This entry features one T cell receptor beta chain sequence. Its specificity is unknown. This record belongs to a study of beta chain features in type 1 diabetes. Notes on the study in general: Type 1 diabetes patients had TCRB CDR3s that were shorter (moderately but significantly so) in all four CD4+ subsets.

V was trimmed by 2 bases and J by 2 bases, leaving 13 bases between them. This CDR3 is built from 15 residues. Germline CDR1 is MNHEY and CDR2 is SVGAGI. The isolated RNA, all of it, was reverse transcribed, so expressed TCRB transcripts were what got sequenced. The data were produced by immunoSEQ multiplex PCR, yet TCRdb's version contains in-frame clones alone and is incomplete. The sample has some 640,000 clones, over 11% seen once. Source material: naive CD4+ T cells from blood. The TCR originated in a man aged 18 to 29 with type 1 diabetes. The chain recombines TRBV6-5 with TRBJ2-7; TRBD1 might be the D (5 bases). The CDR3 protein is CASSYRGLGAYEQYF. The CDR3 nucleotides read TGTGCCAGCAGTTACAGGGGTTTAGGCGCCTACGAGCAGTACTTC.